This TCR beta chain is from a study of blood T cells in healthy people across ages. Isolated PBMCs totaled at least 6 million in each sample. A second PCR, run for about 7 to 11 cycles, used a sample-barcoded 5' primer plus a J-beta primer mix. TCRdb used MiXCR to reprocess the 5' RACE reads, holding one entry per CDR3 protein. The sample holds approximately 900,000 distinct CDR3 sequences, roughly 29% seen once. This clonotype was picked up many times. CDR3 length: 13 residues. The V end was cut by 4 bases, the J end by 1 base, with 7 bases between. The germline V gene has CDR1 SGHVS and CDR2 FNYEAQ. Another study also made use of these data, one on T cells of mothers and their children. That paper notes: The donor cohort consisted of three healthy Caucasian mothers and their six children.

This sequence joins TRBV7-6 and TRBJ2-5; weak D call: TRBD1 (6 bases). The sample taken for sequencing was blood. The receptor comes from a woman between 40 and 55 years old in good health. The CDR3 region has the DNA TGTGCCAGCAGCTACAGGGCCCAAGAGACCCAGTACTTC. Its translation: CASSYRAQETQYF.